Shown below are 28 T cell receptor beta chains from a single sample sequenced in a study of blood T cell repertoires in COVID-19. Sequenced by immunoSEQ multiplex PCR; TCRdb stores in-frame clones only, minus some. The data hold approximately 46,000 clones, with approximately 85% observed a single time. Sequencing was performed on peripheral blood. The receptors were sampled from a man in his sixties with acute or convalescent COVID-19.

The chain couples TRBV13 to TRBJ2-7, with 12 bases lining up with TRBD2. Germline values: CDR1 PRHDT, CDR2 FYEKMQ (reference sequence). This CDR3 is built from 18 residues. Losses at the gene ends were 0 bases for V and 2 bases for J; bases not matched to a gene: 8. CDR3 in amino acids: CASSLGTGLAGGTYEQYF. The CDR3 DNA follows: TGTGCCAGCAGCTTAGGCACGGGGCTAGCGGGAGGGACCTACGAGCAGTACTTC.

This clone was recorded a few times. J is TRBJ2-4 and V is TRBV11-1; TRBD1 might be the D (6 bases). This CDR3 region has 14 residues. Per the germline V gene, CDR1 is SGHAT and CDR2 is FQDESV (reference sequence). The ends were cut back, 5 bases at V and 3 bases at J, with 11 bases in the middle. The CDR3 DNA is TGTGCCAGCAGCCCTGGGGGCGACAAAAACATTCAGTACTTC. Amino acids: CASSPGGDKNIQYF.

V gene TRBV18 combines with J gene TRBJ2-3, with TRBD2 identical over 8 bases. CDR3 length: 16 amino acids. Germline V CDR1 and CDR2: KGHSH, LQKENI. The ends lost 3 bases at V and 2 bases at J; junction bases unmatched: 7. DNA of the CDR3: TGTGCCAGCTCACCCCTCCCCGGGAGGGCCACAGATACGCAGTATTTT. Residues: CASSPLPGRATDTQYF.

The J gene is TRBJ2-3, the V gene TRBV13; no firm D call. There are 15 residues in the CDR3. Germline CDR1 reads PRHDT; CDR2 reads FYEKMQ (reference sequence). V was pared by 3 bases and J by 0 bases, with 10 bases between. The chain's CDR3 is CASSLNRRSTDTQYF. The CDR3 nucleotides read TGTGCCAGCAGCTTGAATCGGCGGAGCACAGATACGCAGTATTTT.

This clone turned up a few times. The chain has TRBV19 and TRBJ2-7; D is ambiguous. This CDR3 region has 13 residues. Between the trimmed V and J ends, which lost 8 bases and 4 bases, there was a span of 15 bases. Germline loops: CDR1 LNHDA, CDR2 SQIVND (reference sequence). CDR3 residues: CASSTAVGYEQYF. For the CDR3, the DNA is TGTGCCAGTTCCACGGCGGTCGGGTACGAGCAGTACTTC.

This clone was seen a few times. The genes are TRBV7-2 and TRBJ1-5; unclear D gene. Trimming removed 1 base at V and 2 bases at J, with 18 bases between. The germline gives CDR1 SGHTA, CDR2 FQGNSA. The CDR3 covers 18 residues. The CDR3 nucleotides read TGTGCCAGCAGCTTAGGAGTGGCAGGTCGCGGGCGCAATCAGCCCCAGCATTTT. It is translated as CASSLGVAGRGRNQPQHF.

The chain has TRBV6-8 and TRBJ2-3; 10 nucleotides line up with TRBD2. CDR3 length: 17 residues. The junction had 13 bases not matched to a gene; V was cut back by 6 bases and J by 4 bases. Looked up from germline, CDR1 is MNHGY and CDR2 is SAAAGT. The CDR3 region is CASRDKREGRDADTQYF. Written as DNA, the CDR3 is TGTGCCAGCAGAGATAAGCGGGAGGGCCGTGACGCAGATACGCAGTATTTT.

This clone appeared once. CDR3 DNA sequence: TGTGCCAGCAGCCGGGGACAGCAAAATGAAAAACTGTTTTTT. Amino acids: CASSRGQQNEKLFF. The chain is built from TRBV6-5 and TRBJ1-4; 7 bases map to TRBD1. Looked up from germline, CDR1 is MNHEY and CDR2 is SVGAGI. V gave up 6 bases and J gave up 5 bases; unmatched junction bases: 6. The length of the CDR3 is 14 residues.

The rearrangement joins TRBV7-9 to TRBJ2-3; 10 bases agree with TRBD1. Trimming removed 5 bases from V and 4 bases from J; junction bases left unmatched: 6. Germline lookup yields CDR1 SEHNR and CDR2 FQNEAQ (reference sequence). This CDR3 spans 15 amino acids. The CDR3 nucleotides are TGTGCCAGCAGCACCGGGACAGGGGCCCCAGATACGCAGTATTTT. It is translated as CASSTGTGAPDTQYF. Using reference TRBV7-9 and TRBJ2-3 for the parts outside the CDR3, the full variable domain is DTGVSQNPRHKITKRGQNVTFRCDPISEHNRLYWYRQTLGQGPEFLTYFQNEAQLEKSRLLSDRFSAERPKGSFSTLEIQRTEQGDSAMYLCASSTGTGAPDTQYFGPGTRLTVL.

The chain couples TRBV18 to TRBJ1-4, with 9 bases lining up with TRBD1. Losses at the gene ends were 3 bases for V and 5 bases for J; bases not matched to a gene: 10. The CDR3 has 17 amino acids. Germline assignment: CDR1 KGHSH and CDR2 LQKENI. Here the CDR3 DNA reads TGTGCCAGCTCACCGACTGGGACAGGGCCTAGAAATGAAAAACTGTTTTTT. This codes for CASSPTGTGPRNEKLFF. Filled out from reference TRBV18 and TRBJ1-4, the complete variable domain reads NAGVMQNPRHLVRRRGQEARLRCSPMKGHSHVYWYRQLPEEGLKFMVYLQKENIIDESGMPKERFSAEFPKEGPSILRIQQVVRGDSAAYFCASSPTGTGPRNEKLFFGSGTQLSVL.

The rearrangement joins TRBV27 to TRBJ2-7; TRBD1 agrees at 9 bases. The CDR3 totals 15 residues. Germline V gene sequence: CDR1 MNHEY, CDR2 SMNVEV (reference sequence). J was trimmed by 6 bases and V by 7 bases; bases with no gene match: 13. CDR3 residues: CASNPSGTGRGEQYF. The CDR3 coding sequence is TGTGCCAGCAACCCATCCGGGACAGGGAGAGGCGAGCAGTACTTC.

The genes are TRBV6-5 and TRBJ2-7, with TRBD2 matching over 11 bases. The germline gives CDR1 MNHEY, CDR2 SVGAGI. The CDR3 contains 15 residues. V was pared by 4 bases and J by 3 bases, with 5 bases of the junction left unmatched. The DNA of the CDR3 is TGTGCCAGCAGTTGGGGACTAGCGGAGAGCTACGAGCAGTACTTC. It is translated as CASSWGLAESYEQYF.

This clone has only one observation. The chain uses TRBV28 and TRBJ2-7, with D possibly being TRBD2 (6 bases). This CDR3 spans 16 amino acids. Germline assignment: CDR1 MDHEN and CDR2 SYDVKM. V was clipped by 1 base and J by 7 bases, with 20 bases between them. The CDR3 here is CASSLLKFGSGLEQYF. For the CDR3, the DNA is TGTGCCAGCAGTTTATTAAAATTCGGGAGCGGTTTAGAGCAGTACTTC.

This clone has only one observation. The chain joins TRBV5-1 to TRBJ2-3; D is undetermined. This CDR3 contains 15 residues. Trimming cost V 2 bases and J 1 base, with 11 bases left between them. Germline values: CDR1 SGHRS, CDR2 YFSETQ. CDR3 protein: CASSFSPRGTDTQYF. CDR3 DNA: TGCGCCAGCAGCTTCTCTCCCCGTGGCACAGATACGCAGTATTTT.

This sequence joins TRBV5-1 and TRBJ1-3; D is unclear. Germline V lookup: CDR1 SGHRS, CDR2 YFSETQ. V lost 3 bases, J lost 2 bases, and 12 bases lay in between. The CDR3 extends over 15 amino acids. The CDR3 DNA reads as TGCGCCAGCAGCTCCGGACTGCACCCTGGAAACACCATATATTTT. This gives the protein CASSSGLHPGNTIYF. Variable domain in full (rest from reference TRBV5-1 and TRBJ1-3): KAGVTQTPRYLIKTRGQQVTLSCSPISGHRSVSWYQQTPGQGLQFLFEYFSETQRNKGNFPGRFSGRQFSNSRSEMNVSTLELGDSALYLCASSSGLHPGNTIYFGEGSWLTVV.

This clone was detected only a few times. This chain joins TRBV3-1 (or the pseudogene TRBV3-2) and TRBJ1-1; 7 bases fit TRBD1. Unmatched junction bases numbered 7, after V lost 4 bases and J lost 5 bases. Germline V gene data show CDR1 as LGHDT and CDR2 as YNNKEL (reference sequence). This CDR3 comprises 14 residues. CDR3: CASSPSAGGTEAFF. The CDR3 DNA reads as TGTGCCAGCAGCCCCAGTGCAGGGGGAACTGAAGCTTTCTTT.

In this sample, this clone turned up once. The CDR3 bases are TGTGCCAGCAGTCCGGGACAGGGCACTGAAGCTTTCTTT. This sequence encodes CASSPGQGTEAFF. The chain recombines TRBV28 with TRBJ1-1; 9 bases are shared with TRBD1. The V gene's germline CDR1 is MDHEN and CDR2 SYDVKM. There are 13 residues in the CDR3. Trimming at V came to 5 bases and at J to 4 bases, leaving 2 bases not matched to a gene.

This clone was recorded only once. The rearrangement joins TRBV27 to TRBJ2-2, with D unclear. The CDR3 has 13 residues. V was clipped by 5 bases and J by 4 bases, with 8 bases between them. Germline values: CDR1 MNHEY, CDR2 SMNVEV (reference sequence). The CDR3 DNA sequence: TGTGCCAGCAGTCCCTTGGCCACCGGGGAGCTGTTTTTT. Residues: CASSPLATGELFF.

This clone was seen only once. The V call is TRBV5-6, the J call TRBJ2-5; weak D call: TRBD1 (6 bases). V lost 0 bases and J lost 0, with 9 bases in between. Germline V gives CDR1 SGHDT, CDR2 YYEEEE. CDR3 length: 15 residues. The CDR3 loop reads CASSLGTANQETQYF. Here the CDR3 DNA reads TGTGCCAGCAGCTTGGGGACAGCAAACCAAGAGACCCAGTACTTC.

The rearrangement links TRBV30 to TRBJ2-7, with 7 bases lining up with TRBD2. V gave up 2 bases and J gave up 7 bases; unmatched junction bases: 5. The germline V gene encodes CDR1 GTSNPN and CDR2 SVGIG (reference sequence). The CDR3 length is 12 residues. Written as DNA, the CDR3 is TGTGCCTGGAGTAGCGGGAAACGAGAGCAGTACTTC. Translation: CAWSSGKREQYF.

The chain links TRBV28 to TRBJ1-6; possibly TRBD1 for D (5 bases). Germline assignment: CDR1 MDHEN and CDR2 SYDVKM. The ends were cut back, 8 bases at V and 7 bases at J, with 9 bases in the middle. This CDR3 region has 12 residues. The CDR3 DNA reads TGTGCCAGCGCAACAGGAAATTCACCCCTCCACTTT. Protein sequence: CASATGNSPLHF.

The CDR3 bases are TGTGCCAGCAGTCCTATGCGGGGGTCCGACCTGTTTTTT. Amino acid sequence: CASSPMRGSDLFF. The chain is built from TRBV27 and TRBJ1-4; maybe TRBD1 (5 bases). The V gene lost 5 bases and the J gene lost 14 bases, with 18 bases spanning the gap. CDR1 is MNHEY and CDR2 is SMNVEV in the germline V gene (reference sequence). The CDR3 has 13 amino acids. Full variable domain (remainder filled in from reference TRBV27 and TRBJ1-4): EAQVTQNPRYLITVTGKKLTVTCSQNMNHEYMSWYRQDPGLGLRQIYYSMNVEVTDKGDVPEGYKVSRKEKRNFPLILESPSPNQTSLYFCASSPMRGSDLFFGSGTQLSVL.

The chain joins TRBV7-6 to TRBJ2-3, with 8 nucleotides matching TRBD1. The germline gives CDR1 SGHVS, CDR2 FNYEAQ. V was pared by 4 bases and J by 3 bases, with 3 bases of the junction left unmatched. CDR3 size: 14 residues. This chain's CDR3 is CASSSGQGTDTQYF. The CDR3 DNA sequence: TGTGCCAGCAGCTCTGGACAGGGTACAGATACGCAGTATTTT. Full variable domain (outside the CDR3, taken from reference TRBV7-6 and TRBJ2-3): GAGVSQSPRYKVTKRGQDVALRCDPISGHVSLYWYRQALGQGPEFLTYFNYEAQQDKSGLPNDRFSAERPEGSISTLTIQRTEQRDSAMYRCASSSGQGTDTQYFGPGTRLTVL.

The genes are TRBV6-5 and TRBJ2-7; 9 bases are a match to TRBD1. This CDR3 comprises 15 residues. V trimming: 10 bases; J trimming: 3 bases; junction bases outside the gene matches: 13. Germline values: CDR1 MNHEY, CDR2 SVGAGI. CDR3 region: CATRYSQGAGYEQYF. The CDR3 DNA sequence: TGTGCCACCCGCTACTCACAGGGGGCGGGCTACGAGCAGTACTTC.

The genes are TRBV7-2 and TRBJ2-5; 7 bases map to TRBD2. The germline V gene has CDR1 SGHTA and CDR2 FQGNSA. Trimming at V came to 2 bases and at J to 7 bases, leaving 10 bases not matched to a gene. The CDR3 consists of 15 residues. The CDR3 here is CASSLRLAGAATQYF. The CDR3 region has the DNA TGTGCCAGCAGCTTAAGACTAGCCGGGGCCGCGACCCAGTACTTC.

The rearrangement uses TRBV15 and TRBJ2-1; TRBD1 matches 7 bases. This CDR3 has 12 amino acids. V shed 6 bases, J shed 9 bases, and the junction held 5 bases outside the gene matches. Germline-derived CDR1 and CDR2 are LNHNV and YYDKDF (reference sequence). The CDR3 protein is CATRKQGSEQFF. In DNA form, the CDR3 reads TGTGCCACCAGAAAACAGGGGTCTGAGCAGTTCTTC.

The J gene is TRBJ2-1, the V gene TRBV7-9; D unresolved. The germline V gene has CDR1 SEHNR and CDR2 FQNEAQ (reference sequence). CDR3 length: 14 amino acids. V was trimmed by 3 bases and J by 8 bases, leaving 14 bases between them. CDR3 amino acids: CASSFGSNGDEQFF. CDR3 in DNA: TGTGCCAGCAGCTTTGGTAGTAATGGAGATGAGCAGTTCTTC.

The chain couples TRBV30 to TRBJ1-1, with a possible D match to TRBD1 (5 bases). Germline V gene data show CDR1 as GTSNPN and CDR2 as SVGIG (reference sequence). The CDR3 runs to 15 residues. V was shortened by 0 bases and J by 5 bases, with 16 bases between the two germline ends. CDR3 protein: CAWSVRVTAGTEAFF. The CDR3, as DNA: TGTGCCTGGAGTGTACGGGTGACAGCCGGGACTGAAGCTTTCTTT.